Listed here are 32 T cell receptor beta chains from one sample, sequenced in a study of blood T cell repertoires in COVID-19. Only in-frame clones appear in the TCRdb table, and some are missing; sequencing was by immunoSEQ multiplex PCR. The profile shows around 200,000 clones, 85% to 90% of them singletons. The specimen sequenced was peripheral blood. These receptors were obtained from a woman over 75 in a cohort sampled during active or convalescent COVID-19.

This clone was recorded only once. The V call is TRBV14, the J call TRBJ1-2; D is uncertain. Germline CDR1 reads SGHDN; CDR2 reads FVKESK. CDR3 length equals 16 residues. Trimming left V 4 bases short and J 3 bases short, with 18 bases between. In DNA form, the CDR3 reads TGTGCCAGCAGCCGCGTCGGAGTTGAGCAGTACTATGGCTACACCTTC. Translation: CASSRVGVEQYYGYTF.

This sequence joins TRBV2 and TRBJ2-1; TRBD2 matches at 11 bases. The CDR3 totals 15 residues. CDR1 is SNHLY and CDR2 is FYNNEI in the germline V gene. Losses at the gene ends were 6 bases for V and 5 bases for J; bases not matched to a gene: 6. CDR3: CASSTPGLADNEQFF. CDR3 DNA: TGTGCCAGCAGCACACCGGGACTAGCGGACAATGAGCAGTTCTTC.

CDR3 amino acids: CASSFSGRVYNEQFF. In nucleotides, the CDR3 is TGTGCCAGCAGCTTTAGCGGGAGGGTCTACAATGAGCAGTTCTTC. This chain uses TRBV11-2 with TRBJ2-1; 11 bases agree with TRBD2. The CDR3 consists of 15 residues. The V and J ends lost 3 bases and 3 bases, in that order; junction bases with no gene match: 1. CDR1 is SGHAT, CDR2 FQNNGV, per germline.

The chain joins TRBV30 to TRBJ2-5; tentative D call: TRBD1 (6 bases). Trimming cost V 5 bases and J 6 bases, with 19 bases left between them. The CDR3 totals 14 residues. CDR1 is GTSNPN and CDR2 is SVGIG in the germline V gene (reference sequence). As DNA, the CDR3 is TGTGCCTGGGGGTTGGGGGCGCGTTCCCAGACCCAGTACTTC. It codes for CAWGLGARSQTQYF.

CDR3 DNA sequence: TGTGCCATCGGCCAAGGTGTCCGGGGGTCGAACACTGAAGCTTTCTTT. The encoded protein is CAIGQGVRGSNTEAFF. The chain has TRBV10-3 and TRBJ1-1; weak D call: TRBD1 (5 bases). The CDR3 has 16 amino acids. Germline CDR1 ENHRY, CDR2 SYGVKD. V gave up 8 bases and J gave up 1 base, with 20 bases separating them.

The chain employs TRBV9 and TRBJ1-3; D may be TRBD1 (6 bases). Germline CDR1 is SGDLS and CDR2 is YYNGEE. Deletions cut 0 bases from V and 2 bases from J, with 9 bases between. The length of the CDR3 is 15 residues. CDR3 bases: TGTGCCAGCAGCGTAGGGACAGCCCCTGGAAACACCATATATTTT. This sequence encodes CASSVGTAPGNTIYF.

The rearrangement uses TRBV7-2 and TRBJ1-1, with D hard to call. Germline V CDR1 and CDR2: SGHTA, FQGNSA. The length of the CDR3 is 13 residues. The germline V and J ends were trimmed by 9 bases and 5 bases, with 16 bases remaining between them. The CDR3 protein is CASNVEEGTEAFF. In DNA form, the CDR3 reads TGTGCCAGTAACGTAGAGGAGGGTACTGAAGCTTTCTTT.

The V call is TRBV7-9, the J call TRBJ1-2, with 9 bases fitting TRBD1. Germline lookup yields CDR1 SEHNR and CDR2 FQNEAQ (reference sequence). The CDR3 runs 13 residues. V lost 7 bases to trimming and J lost 4 bases; unmatched junction nucleotides: 4. CDR3 in amino acids: CASKKTGGYGYTF. The CDR3, as DNA: TGTGCCAGCAAGAAGACAGGGGGCTATGGCTACACCTTC.

This chain joins TRBV28 and TRBJ2-1; 12 bases are shared with TRBD2. V gave up 3 bases and J gave up 8 bases; unmatched junction bases: 5. This CDR3 comprises 15 residues. Germline CDR1 and CDR2: MDHEN and SYDVKM. The CDR3 loop is CASSFSSGGAHEQFF. In DNA, the CDR3 is TGTGCCAGCAGTTTTTCTAGCGGGGGGGCTCATGAGCAGTTCTTC.

This chain uses TRBV4-1 with TRBJ1-1; 9 bases align to TRBD1. V trimming: 3 bases; J trimming: 0 bases; junction bases outside the gene matches: 2. The V gene's germline CDR1 is MGHRA and CDR2 YSYEKL. CDR3 length: 15 amino acids. CDR3 loop: CASSQGQGMNTEAFF. CDR3 nucleotides: TGCGCCAGCAGCCAGGGACAGGGAATGAACACTGAAGCTTTCTTT.

This chain uses TRBV10-2 with TRBJ1-5, with D possibly matching TRBD1 (6 bases). The V gene's germline CDR1 is WSHSY and CDR2 SAAADI. Trimming removed 6 bases at V and 2 bases at J, with 11 bases between. The CDR3 spans 14 residues. CDR3 amino acids: CASSPTGRNQPQHF. The CDR3 DNA sequence: TGCGCCAGCAGCCCGACAGGACGCAATCAGCCCCAGCATTTT.

This sequence joins TRBV6-8 and TRBJ2-7; 10 nucleotides agree with TRBD1. The length of the CDR3 is 13 residues. In germline, CDR1 is MNHGY, CDR2 SAAAGT. V lost 5 bases to trimming and J lost 6 bases; unmatched junction nucleotides: 4. CDR3 in amino acids: CASSPDRGGEQYV. The CDR3, as DNA: TGTGCCAGCAGTCCGGACAGGGGGGGCGAGCAGTACGTC.

This chain connects TRBV30 to TRBJ2-7; tentatively, D is TRBD1 (6 bases). The ends were cut back, 2 bases at V and 5 bases at J, with 10 bases in the middle. CDR1 is GTSNPN and CDR2 is SVGIG in the germline V gene (reference sequence). The CDR3 totals 12 residues. This CDR3 reads CAWSRQGNEQYF. The CDR3 bases are TGTGCCTGGAGTCGGCAGGGGAACGAGCAGTACTTC. The complete variable domain, with remaining parts taken from reference TRBV30 and TRBJ2-7, reads SQTIHQWPATLVQPVGSPLSLECTVEGTSNPNLYWYRQAAGRGLQLLFYSVGIGQISSEVPQNLSASRPQDRQFILSSKKLLLSDSGFYLCAWSRQGNEQYFGPGTRLTVT.

V and J are TRBV7-8 and TRBJ1-5; 10 bases are shared with TRBD1. The CDR3 consists of 14 residues. Germline V gives CDR1 SGHVS, CDR2 FQNEAQ. V trimming: 6 bases; J trimming: 4 bases; junction bases outside the gene matches: 3. The CDR3, as DNA: TGTGCCAGCAGGGGGACAGGGGCGAATCAGCCCCAGCATTTT. This encodes CASRGTGANQPQHF.

The chain joins TRBV28 to TRBJ1-5; TRBD1 is a possible D gene (5 bases). The V gene's germline CDR1 is MDHEN and CDR2 SYDVKM. CDR3 length: 12 amino acids. Deletions cut 8 bases from V and 4 bases from J, with 9 bases between. The CDR3, as DNA: TGTGCCAGCGTTCAGGGAAATCAGCCCCAGCATTTT. This gives the protein CASVQGNQPQHF.

The genes are TRBV29-1 and TRBJ1-2; TRBD1 agrees at 12 bases. In germline, CDR1 is SQVTM, CDR2 ANQGSEA. With V trimmed by 4 bases and J by 6 bases, 3 bases remained unmatched. The CDR3 length is 13 residues. The DNA for the CDR3 is TGCAGCGTTGGAAGGGACAGGGGGCATGGCTACACCTTC. Translating it yields CSVGRDRGHGYTF.

This chain links TRBV5-4 with TRBJ2-2; 11 nucleotides agree with TRBD2. The J segment lost 5 bases and the V segment lost 0 bases, leaving 9 bases of the junction unmatched. From germline, CDR1 is SGHNT and CDR2 YYREEE (reference sequence). This CDR3 is built from 18 residues. The CDR3 nucleotides read TGTGCCAGCAGCTTGGGCCCGGGACTAGCGGTAGTAACCGGGGAGCTGTTTTTT. It yields the protein CASSLGPGLAVVTGELFF. Using reference TRBV5-4 and TRBJ2-2 for the parts outside the CDR3, the full variable domain is ETGVTQSPTHLIKTRGQQVTLRCSSQSGHNTVSWYQQALGQGPQFIFQYYREEENGRGNFPPRFSGLQFPNYSSELNVNALELDDSALYLCASSLGPGLAVVTGELFFGEGSRLTVL.

The chain links TRBV19 to TRBJ1-1, with 9 bases matching TRBD1. The CDR3 has 15 residues. V was pared by 5 bases and J by 4 bases, with 8 bases of the junction left unmatched. Germline CDR1 reads LNHDA; CDR2 reads SQIVND (reference sequence). The CDR3 loop reads CASSPGQGAFTEAFF. The CDR3 DNA sequence: TGTGCCAGTAGTCCGGGACAGGGAGCCTTCACTGAAGCTTTCTTT. The full variable domain, its missing parts supplied by reference TRBV19 and TRBJ1-1, is DGGITQSPKYLFRKEGQNVTLSCEQNLNHDAMYWYRQDPGQGLRLIYYSQIVNDFQKGDIAEGYSVSREKKESFPLTVTSAQKNPTAFYLCASSPGQGAFTEAFFGQGTRLTVV.

The chain combines TRBV18 with TRBJ1-2; the match to TRBD1 covers 7 bases. The J segment lost 2 bases and the V segment lost 5 bases, leaving 14 bases of the junction unmatched. CDR1 is KGHSH, CDR2 LQKENI, per germline. The CDR3 loop spans 17 amino acids. CDR3 sequence: CASSISTGPRGNYGYTF. CDR3 coding DNA: TGTGCCAGCTCAATCTCGACAGGGCCTCGAGGAAACTATGGCTACACCTTC.

The chain combines TRBV28 with TRBJ1-2, with TRBD1 matching over 11 bases. Germline CDR1 MDHEN, CDR2 SYDVKM. The junction had 7 bases not matched to a gene; V was cut back by 6 bases and J by 4 bases. This CDR3 region has 15 residues. Here the CDR3 reads CASRGQGVSVYGYTF. The CDR3, as DNA: TGTGCCAGCAGGGGACAGGGGGTATCTGTCTATGGCTACACCTTC.

The V gene is TRBV6-5, the J gene TRBJ1-3, with a weak D call TRBD1 (5 bases). With 5 bases removed from V and 4 bases from J, the gap between germline ends came to 15 bases. Germline V gene data show CDR1 as MNHEY and CDR2 as SVGAGI. The CDR3 extends over 15 amino acids. The CDR3 protein is CASSRARVLGNTIYF. In DNA form, the CDR3 reads TGTGCCAGCAGTCGCGCCAGGGTGCTCGGAAACACCATATATTTT.

CDR3 coding DNA: TGCGCCAGCAGCCAAGGACACTCCTCCTACAATGAGCAGTTCTTC. Translating it yields CASSQGHSSYNEQFF. J is TRBJ2-1 and V is TRBV4-1, with D hard to call. Germline V lookup: CDR1 MGHRA, CDR2 YSYEKL. V lost 1 base to trimming and J lost 0 bases, with 7 bases between them. The CDR3 extends over 15 amino acids.

This chain links TRBV4-1 with TRBJ2-5; maybe TRBD2 (7 bases). The length of the CDR3 is 18 residues. Germline-derived CDR1 and CDR2 are MGHRA and YSYEKL. Trimming cost V 2 bases and J 0 bases, with 19 bases left between them. The CDR3 reads CASSQRVQGGGYQETQYF. As DNA, the CDR3 is TGCGCCAGCAGCCAACGCGTACAGGGAGGGGGTTACCAAGAGACCCAGTACTTC.

About this clone itself: At one of its ends the junction is not consistent with the germline gene, which may arise from a read error. The chain uses TRBV5-5 and TRBJ2-3; possibly TRBD2 for D (6 bases). The CDR3 extends over 15 amino acids. The germline gives CDR1 SGHKS, CDR2 YYEKEE (reference sequence). The CDR3 is CASSRGVGSGGGRVF. The DNA of the CDR3 is TGTGCCAGCAGCCGCGGGGTTGGTAGCGGTGGAGGGAGAGTCTTT.

The chain recombines TRBV18 with TRBJ1-1; TRBD1 aligns across 7 bases. With 6 bases clipped from V and 0 bases from J, the junction kept 4 bases outside the gene matches. The CDR3 has 14 amino acids. Germline assignment: CDR1 KGHSH and CDR2 LQKENI. CDR3 amino acids: CASSKQGLNTEAFF. Here the CDR3 DNA reads TGTGCCAGCTCCAAACAGGGGCTGAACACTGAAGCTTTCTTT.

The chain carries TRBV14 and TRBJ2-7; 7 bases align to TRBD2. CDR1 and CDR2 from the germline V gene are SGHDN and FVKESK. The trim removed 1 base at V and 6 bases at J, leaving 3 bases unmatched. The CDR3 covers 13 residues. The DNA of the CDR3 is TGTGCCAGCAGCCAAGTCGGCGGGGGCGAGCAGTACTTC. Encoded protein: CASSQVGGGEQYF.

The rearrangement links TRBV6-5 to TRBJ2-1, with D possibly being TRBD2 (5 bases). The germline gives CDR1 MNHEY, CDR2 SVGAGI. Trimming left V 7 bases short and J 7 bases short, with 14 bases between. The length of the CDR3 is 13 residues. CDR3 DNA: TGTGCCAGCAACGGACTCGGCAGGAATGAGCAGTTCTTC. Amino acid sequence: CASNGLGRNEQFF.

This chain links TRBV4-1 with TRBJ1-2; TRBD1 matches 9 bases. The length of the CDR3 is 17 residues. Unmatched junction bases numbered 13, after V lost 4 bases and J lost 4 bases. Germline-derived CDR1 and CDR2 are MGHRA and YSYEKL. The CDR3 DNA follows: TGCGCCAGCAGCCTCCGGGACAGGGACGACCCTAGCTATGGCTACACCTTC. Encoded protein: CASSLRDRDDPSYGYTF.

This chain connects TRBV29-1 to TRBJ1-1; D is possibly TRBD1 (6 bases). V lost 2 bases, J lost 4 bases, and 17 bases lay in between. Germline V gene data show CDR1 as SQVTM and CDR2 as ANQGSEA. The CDR3 runs 15 residues. The CDR3 here is CSVERGSAPGTEAFF. The DNA of the CDR3 is TGCAGCGTTGAAAGGGGGTCAGCTCCTGGCACTGAAGCTTTCTTT.

The chain is built from TRBV18 and TRBJ1-5; 9 bases are a match to TRBD1. V shed 4 bases and J 4 bases; nucleotides not matched to a gene: 2. This CDR3 comprises 14 residues. Germline values: CDR1 KGHSH, CDR2 LQKENI. The CDR3 DNA is TGTGCCAGCTCACTAGGACAGGGGAATCAGCCCCAGCATTTT. This translates into CASSLGQGNQPQHF.

This clone was seen only once. The chain employs TRBV27 and TRBJ1-1, with TRBD1 matching 9 bases. V dropped 8 bases and J dropped 6; count of bases not matched to a gene: 7. The CDR3 spans 13 residues. The germline V gene has CDR1 MNHEY and CDR2 SMNVEV (reference sequence). For the CDR3, the DNA is TGTGCCAGCCAATGGGGACAGGGATCTGAAGCTTTCTTT. Encoded protein: CASQWGQGSEAFF.

V usage is TRBV9 and J usage is TRBJ2-5, with 7 positions matching TRBD2. In germline, CDR1 is SGDLS, CDR2 YYNGEE. J lost 4 bases, V lost 0 bases, and 6 bases had no gene match. The length of the CDR3 is 15 residues. The CDR3 loop is CASSVGRGDRETQYF. The CDR3 coding sequence is TGTGCCAGCAGCGTAGGTCGGGGGGATAGAGAGACCCAGTACTTC.